These T cell receptor beta chains were read from a single sample in a study of cytotoxic CD8 clonotypes in ibrutinib-treated CLL. Sequencing was performed with immunoSEQ multiplex PCR; in TCRdb, only in-frame clones are kept and a portion is missing. The table lists approximately 84,000 clones, 86% of them singletons, with 5% to 6% in the top ten. This specimen consisted of PBMCs, obtained before ibrutinib treatment. These receptors originate from a human donor with chronic lymphocytic leukemia. Both conserved end residues are part of each CDR3. Each record gives: clone size, V gene, D gene, J gene, CDR3 DNA, CDR3 protein. D genes are given only for firm matches. The size entry is marked missing in some rows and otherwise reads once, few, many or a size class.

.	TRBV30	.	TRBJ2-3	TGTGCCTGGAGTCCCGCTGCAGATACGCAGTATTTT	CAWSPAADTQYF
.	TRBV18	.	TRBJ1-2	TGTGCCAGCTCACCACGCCTGGCACACTATGGCTACACCTTC	CASSPRLAHYGYTF
.	TRBV7-6	.	TRBJ2-7	TGTGCCAGCAGCCTCCGGGACACCTCCTACGAGCAGTACTTC	CASSLRDTSYEQYF
.	TRBV11-2	.	TRBJ2-2	TGTGCCAGCAGCTTTGGGGCGGGACCGAACACCGGGGAGCTGTTTTTT	CASSFGAGPNTGELFF
.	TRBV10-1	.	TRBJ1-1	TGCGCCAGCAGTGTGTGGCAGGGAGGGACTGAAGCTTTCTTT	CASSVWQGGTEAFF
.	TRBV27	TRBD2	TRBJ2-5	TGTGCCAGCAGGGGACTAGCGGGAGGGTTGGTGGAGACCCAGTACTTC	CASRGLAGGLVETQYF
.	TRBV19	.	TRBJ2-7	TGTGCCAGTAGTTCAAAGACTGGCATAATCTCCTACGAGCAGTACTTC	CASSSKTGIISYEQYF
.	TRBV12-5	.	TRBJ1-1	TGTGCTAGTGGAATGCAGGGCAACTCTGAAGCTTTCTTT	CASGMQGNSEAFF
.	TRBV5-8	TRBD2	TRBJ2-3	TGTGCCAGCGGACTAAGCGGGAGTATGGCAGATACGCAGTATTTT	CASGLSGSMADTQYF
once	TRBV11-1	TRBD2	TRBJ2-7	TGTGCCAGCAGCTTAGCGGGTAGCGGGAGCTCCTACGAGCAGTACTTC	CASSLAGSGSSYEQYF
.	TRBV5-6	.	TRBJ2-7	TGTGCCAGCAGTAGGGGCCGAATCACCTACGAGCAGTACTTC	CASSRGRITYEQYF
.	TRBV9	.	TRBJ2-1	TGTGCCAGCAGCGTAGCAGGAGAGGTTCGGAATGAGCAGTTCTTC	CASSVAGEVRNEQFF
.	TRBV14	.	TRBJ2-7	TGTGCCAGCAGCCAAGATCCGGCAGGGTCATGGACCTACGAGCAGTACTTC	CASSQDPAGSWTYEQYF
.	TRBV28	.	TRBJ1-2	TGTGCCAGCAGTACAGGGTTCTATGGCTACACCTTC	CASSTGFYGYTF
.	TRBV28	.	TRBJ1-1	TGTGCCAGCAGTTCAGGGACGGTCACTGAAGCTTTCTTT	CASSSGTVTEAFF
.	TRBV18	TRBD2	TRBJ2-1	TGTGCCAGCTCACCGCTAACTAGCGGGAGGCACAATGAGCAGTTCTTC	CASSPLTSGRHNEQFF
.	TRBV4-1	TRBD1	TRBJ2-7	TGCGCCAGCAGCCAAGAGGGACAGGTTCGAACCTACGAGCAGTACTTC	CASSQEGQVRTYEQYF
.	TRBV19	.	TRBJ1-1	TGTGCCAGTAGTATAGCAGGATTGAACACTGAAGCTTTCTTT	CASSIAGLNTEAFF
.	TRBV5-1	.	TRBJ2-2	TGCGCCAGCAGCTTAACAGGTCTCACCGGGGAGCTGTTTTTT	CASSLTGLTGELFF
.	TRBV7-2	.	TRBJ1-2	TGTGCCAGCAGCTTAGTGACGACAGTCGGCTATGGCTACACCTTC	CASSLVTTVGYGYTF
.	TRBV30	.	TRBJ1-1	TGTGCCTGGGGTATCATGGGTAGAATGAACACTGAAGCTTTCTTT	CAWGIMGRMNTEAFF
few	TRBV9	TRBD1	TRBJ1-1	TGTGCCAGCAGCGCGTTAATTACAGGGGGTACTGAAGCTTTCTTT	CASSALITGGTEAFF
.	TRBV7-3	TRBD1	TRBJ2-3	TGTGCCAGCAGCTTCAGGGGACAGATGACAGATACGCAGTATTTT	CASSFRGQMTDTQYF
.	TRBV27	.	TRBJ2-5	TGTGCCAGCAGTGCCTTGAGGGGGTTAGAGACCCAGTACTTC	CASSALRGLETQYF
.	TRBV28	.	TRBJ1-1	TGTGCCAGCACCCCACCCGGGGGCCTGAACACTGAAGCTTTCTTT	CASTPPGGLNTEAFF
few	TRBV28	.	TRBJ2-1	TGTGCCAGCAAAGGTCCCCCGTCGCAGGCCAACTACAATGAGCAGTTCTTC	CASKGPPSQANYNEQFF
.	TRBV28	.	TRBJ1-2	TGTGCCAGCAGGCTTCAAGGGTTTAACTATGGCTACACCTTC	CASRLQGFNYGYTF
.	TRBV10-2	.	TRBJ2-2	TGCGCCAGCTATCCGGGAACCGGGGAGCTGTTTTTT	CASYPGTGELFF
.	TRBV5-6	.	TRBJ2-7	TGTGCCAGCAGCTATTCTAGCGAGATCTACGAGCAGTACTTC	CASSYSSEIYEQYF